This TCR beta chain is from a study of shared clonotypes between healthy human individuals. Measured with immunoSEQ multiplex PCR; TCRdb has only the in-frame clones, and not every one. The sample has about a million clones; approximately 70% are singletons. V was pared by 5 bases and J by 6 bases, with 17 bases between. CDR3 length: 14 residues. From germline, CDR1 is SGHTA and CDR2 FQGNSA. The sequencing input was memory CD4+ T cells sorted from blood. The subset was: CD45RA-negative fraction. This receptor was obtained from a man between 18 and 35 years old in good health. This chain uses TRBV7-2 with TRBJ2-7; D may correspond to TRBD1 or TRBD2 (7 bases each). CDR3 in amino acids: CASSPRGGLGEQYF. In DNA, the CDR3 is TGTGCCAGCAGCCCCAGGGGGGGCCTGGGCGAGCAGTACTTC.